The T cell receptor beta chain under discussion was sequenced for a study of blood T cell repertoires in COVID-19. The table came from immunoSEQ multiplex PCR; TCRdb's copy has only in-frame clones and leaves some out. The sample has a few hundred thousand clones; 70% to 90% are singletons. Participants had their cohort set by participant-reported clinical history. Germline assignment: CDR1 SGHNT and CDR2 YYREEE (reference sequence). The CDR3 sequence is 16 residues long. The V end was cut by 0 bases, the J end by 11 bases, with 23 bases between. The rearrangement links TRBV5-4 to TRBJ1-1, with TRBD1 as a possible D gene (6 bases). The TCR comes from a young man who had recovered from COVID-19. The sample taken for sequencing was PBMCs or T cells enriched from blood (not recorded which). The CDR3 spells CASSLDQGIAVVRAFF. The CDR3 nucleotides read TGTGCCAGCAGCTTGGACCAGGGGATCGCGGTAGTTCGGGCTTTCTTT.